This TCR beta chain originates from a study of monozygotic twins with inflammatory bowel disease. Findings and caveats of the study: It was in IBD patients that TCRbeta diversity (inverse Simpson) was lower than in healthy co-twins.

In germline, CDR1 is DFQATT, CDR2 SNEGSKA (reference sequence). The CDR3 loop spans 15 amino acids. Concerning this clonotype: The target antigen is unknown.

One blood sample of approximately 2.5 ml was taken from each donor. TCRdb re-called the 5' RACE reads and gives one entry per CDR3 protein, without DNA. This listing includes 210,000 or so distinct CDR3 sequences. This sequence was found in a human donor with ulcerative colitis or Crohn's disease, or a healthy co-twin of an affected twin (not recorded which). The sequenced sample consisted of blood. The chain employs TRBV20-1 and TRBJ2-5; TCRdb's D call, TRBD2, is unchecked because there is no DNA. CDR3 protein: CSASRSTGPPETQYF.